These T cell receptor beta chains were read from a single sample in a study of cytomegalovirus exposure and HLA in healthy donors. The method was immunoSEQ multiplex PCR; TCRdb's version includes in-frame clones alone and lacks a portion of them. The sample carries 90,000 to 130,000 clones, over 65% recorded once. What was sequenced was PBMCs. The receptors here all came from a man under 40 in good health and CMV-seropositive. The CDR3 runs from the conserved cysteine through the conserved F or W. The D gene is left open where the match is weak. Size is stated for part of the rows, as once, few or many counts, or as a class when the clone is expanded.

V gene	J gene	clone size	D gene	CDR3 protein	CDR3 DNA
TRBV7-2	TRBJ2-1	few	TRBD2	CASSHHPLAGGYNEQFF	TGTGCCAGCAGCCACCACCCCCTAGCGGGGGGCTACAATGAGCAGTTCTTC
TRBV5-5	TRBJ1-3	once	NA	CASSLAVGAGNTIYF	TGTGCCAGCAGCTTGGCTGTAGGGGCGGGAAACACCATATATTTT
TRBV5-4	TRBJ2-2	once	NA	CASSLDQGERGVF	TGTGCCAGCAGCTTGGACCAGGGGGAAAGGGGGGTCTTT
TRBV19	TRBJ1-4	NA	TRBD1	CASGTGGYEKLFF	TGTGCCAGTGGAACAGGGGGGTACGAAAAACTGTTTTTT
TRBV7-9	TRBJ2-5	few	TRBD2	CASSPAGGPQETQYF	TGTGCCAGCAGCCCAGCGGGGGGGCCCCAAGAGACCCAGTACTTC
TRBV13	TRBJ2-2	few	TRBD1	CASSPWTGMWPGELFF	TGTGCCAGCAGCCCGTGGACAGGGATGTGGCCCGGGGAGCTGTTTTTT
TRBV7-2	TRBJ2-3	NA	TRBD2	CASSLVEGLAGRSDTQYF	TGTGCCAGCAGCTTAGTGGAGGGATTAGCGGGGCGTTCGGATACGCAGTATTTT
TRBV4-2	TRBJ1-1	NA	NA	CASSQEAGNTEAFF	TGTGCCAGCAGCCAAGAAGCAGGGAACACTGAAGCTTTCTTT
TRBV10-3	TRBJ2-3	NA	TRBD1	CATGYDRGKTDTQYF	TGTGCCACAGGGTATGACAGGGGGAAGACAGATACGCAGTATTTT
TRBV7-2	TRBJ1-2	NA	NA	CASTPGQQEGGYTF	TGTGCCAGCACCCCGGGACAACAAGAAGGCGGCTACACCTTC
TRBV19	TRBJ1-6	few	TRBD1	CASSRTGKFDSPLHF	TGTGCCAGTAGCCGGACAGGGAAGTTCGATTCACCCCTCCACTTT
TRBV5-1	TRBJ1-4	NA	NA	CASSLGGDATNEKLFF	TGCGCCAGCAGCTTGGGGGGGGATGCAACTAATGAAAAACTGTTTTTT
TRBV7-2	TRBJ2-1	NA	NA	CASSPQGTGGEQFF	TGTGCCAGCAGCCCCCAGGGTACGGGCGGTGAGCAGTTCTTC
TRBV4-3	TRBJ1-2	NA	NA	CASSREANYGYTF	TGCGCCAGCAGCAGGGAGGCGAACTATGGCTACACCTTC
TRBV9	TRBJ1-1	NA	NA	CASSVVRTSQNTEAFF	TGTGCCAGCAGCGTAGTTCGAACGAGTCAGAACACTGAAGCTTTCTTT
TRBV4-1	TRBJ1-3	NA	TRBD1	CASSQGRGRGRRNTIYF	TGCGCCAGCAGCCAAGGGAGGGGCAGGGGGCGAAGAAACACCATATATTTT
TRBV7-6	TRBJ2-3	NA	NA	CASSLEAGVLTDTQYF	TGTGCCAGCAGCTTAGAGGCAGGGGTCCTGACAGATACGCAGTATTTT
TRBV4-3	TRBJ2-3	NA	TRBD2	CASSPPSLAGGLFSLTDTQYF	TGCGCCAGCAGCCCCCCTTCCCTAGCGGGGGGGCTGTTTAGCCTCACAGATACGCAGTATTTT
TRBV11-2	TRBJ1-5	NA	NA	CASSLGANQPQHF	TGTGCCAGCAGCTTAGGGGCAAATCAGCCCCAGCATTTT
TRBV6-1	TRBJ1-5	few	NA	CASRGQDSQPQHF	TGTGCCAGCAGGGGGCAAGACTCTCAGCCCCAGCATTTT
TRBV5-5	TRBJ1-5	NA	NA	CASRQGSEYSNQPQHF	TGTGCCAGCAGGCAGGGAAGTGAATACAGCAATCAGCCCCAGCATTTT
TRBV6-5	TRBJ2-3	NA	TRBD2	CASRISLATTDTQYF	TGTGCCAGCAGGATTTCACTAGCGACCACAGATACGCAGTATTTT
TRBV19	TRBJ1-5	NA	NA	CASSPLTGPFNQPQHF	TGTGCCAGTAGTCCACTGACAGGTCCTTTCAATCAGCCCCAGCATTTT
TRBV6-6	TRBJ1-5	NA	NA	CASSYSSQKSNQPQHF	TGTGCCAGCAGTTACTCGTCACAGAAAAGCAATCAGCCCCAGCATTTT